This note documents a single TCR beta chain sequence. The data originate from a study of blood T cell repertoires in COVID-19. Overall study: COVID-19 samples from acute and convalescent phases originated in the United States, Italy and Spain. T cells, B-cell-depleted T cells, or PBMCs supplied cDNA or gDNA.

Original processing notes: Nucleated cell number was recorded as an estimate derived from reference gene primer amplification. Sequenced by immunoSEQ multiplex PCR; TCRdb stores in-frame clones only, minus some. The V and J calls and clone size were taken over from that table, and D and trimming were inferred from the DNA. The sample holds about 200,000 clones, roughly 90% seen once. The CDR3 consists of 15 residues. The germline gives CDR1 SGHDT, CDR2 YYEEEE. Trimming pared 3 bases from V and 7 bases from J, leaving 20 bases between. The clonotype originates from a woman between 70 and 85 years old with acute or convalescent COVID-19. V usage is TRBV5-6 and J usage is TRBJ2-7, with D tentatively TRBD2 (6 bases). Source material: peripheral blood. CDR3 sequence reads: CASSSGRRASNEQYF. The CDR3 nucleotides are TGTGCCAGCAGCTCTGGACGGAGGGCTTCTAATGAGCAGTACTTC. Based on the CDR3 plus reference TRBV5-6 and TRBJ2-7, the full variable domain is DAGVTQSPTHLIKTRGQQVTLRCSPKSGHDTVSWYQQALGQGPQFIFQYYEEEERQRGNFPDRFSGHQFPNYSSELNVNALLLGDSALYLCASSSGRRASNEQYFGPGTRLTVT.